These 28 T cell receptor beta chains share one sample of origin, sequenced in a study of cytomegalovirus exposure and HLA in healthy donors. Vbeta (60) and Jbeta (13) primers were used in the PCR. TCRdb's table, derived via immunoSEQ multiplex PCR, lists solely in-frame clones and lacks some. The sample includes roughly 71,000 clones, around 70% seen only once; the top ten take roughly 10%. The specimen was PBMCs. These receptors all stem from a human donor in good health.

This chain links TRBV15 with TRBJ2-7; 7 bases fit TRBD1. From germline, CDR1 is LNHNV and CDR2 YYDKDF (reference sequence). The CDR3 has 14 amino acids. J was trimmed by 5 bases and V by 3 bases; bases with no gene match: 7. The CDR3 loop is CATSRGQWQDEQYF. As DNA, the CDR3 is TGTGCCACCAGCAGGGGACAGTGGCAGGACGAGCAGTACTTC. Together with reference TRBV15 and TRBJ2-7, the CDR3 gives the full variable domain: DAMVIQNPRYQVTQFGKPVTLSCSQTLNHNVMYWYQQKSSQAPKLLFHYYDKDFNNEADTPDNFQSRRPNTSFCFLDIRSPGLGDTAMYLCATSRGQWQDEQYFGPGTRLTVT.

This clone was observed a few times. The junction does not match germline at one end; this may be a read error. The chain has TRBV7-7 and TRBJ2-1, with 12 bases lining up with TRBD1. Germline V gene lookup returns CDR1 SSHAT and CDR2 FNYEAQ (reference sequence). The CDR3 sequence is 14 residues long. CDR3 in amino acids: CASSPGQGAYEQFF. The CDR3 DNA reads TGTGCTAGCAGCCCGGGACAGGGGGCCTATGAGCAGTTCTTC. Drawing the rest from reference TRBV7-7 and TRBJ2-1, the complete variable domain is GAGVSQSPRYKVTKRGQDVTLRCDPISSHATLYWYQQALGQGPEFLTYFNYEAQPDKSGLPSDRFSAERPEGSISTLTIQRTEQRDSAMYRCASSPGQGAYEQFFGPGTRLTVL.

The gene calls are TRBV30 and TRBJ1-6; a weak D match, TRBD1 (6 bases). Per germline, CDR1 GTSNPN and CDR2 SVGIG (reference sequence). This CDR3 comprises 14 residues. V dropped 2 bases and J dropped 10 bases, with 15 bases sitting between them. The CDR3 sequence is CAWSSSGQGSPLHF. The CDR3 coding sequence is TGTGCCTGGAGTTCGTCGGGACAAGGCTCACCCCTCCACTTT.

CDR3 bases: TGTGCCTGGAGCGACAGATACACTGAAGCTTTCTTT. This encodes CAWSDRYTEAFF. This chain uses TRBV30 with TRBJ1-1; a weak D match, TRBD1 (5 bases). This CDR3 has 12 residues. Germline loops: CDR1 GTSNPN, CDR2 SVGIG (reference sequence). Trimming pared 3 bases from V and 3 bases from J, leaving 8 bases between.

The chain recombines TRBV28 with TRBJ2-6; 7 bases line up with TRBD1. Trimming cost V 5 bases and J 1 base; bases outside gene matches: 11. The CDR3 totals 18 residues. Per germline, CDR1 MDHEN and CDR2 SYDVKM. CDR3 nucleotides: TGTGCCAGCAGTCCACAGGGGCGTACCCCATCTGGGGCCAACGTCCTGACTTTC. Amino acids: CASSPQGRTPSGANVLTF.

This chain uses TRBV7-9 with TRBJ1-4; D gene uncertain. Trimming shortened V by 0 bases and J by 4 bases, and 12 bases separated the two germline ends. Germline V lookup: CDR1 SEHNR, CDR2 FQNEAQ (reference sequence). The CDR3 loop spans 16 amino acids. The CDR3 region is CASSLALGAVNEKLFF. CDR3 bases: TGTGCCAGCAGCTTAGCGCTGGGCGCTGTTAATGAAAAACTGTTTTTT. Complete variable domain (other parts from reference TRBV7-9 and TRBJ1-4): DTGVSQNPRHKITKRGQNVTFRCDPISEHNRLYWYRQTLGQGPEFLTYFQNEAQLEKSRLLSDRFSAERPKGSFSTLEIQRTEQGDSAMYLCASSLALGAVNEKLFFGSGTQLSVL.

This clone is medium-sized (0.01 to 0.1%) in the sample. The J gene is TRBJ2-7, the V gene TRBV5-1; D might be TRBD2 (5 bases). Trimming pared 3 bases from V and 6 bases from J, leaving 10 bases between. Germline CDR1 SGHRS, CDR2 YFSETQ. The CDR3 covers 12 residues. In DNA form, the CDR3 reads TGCGCCAGCAGCTCGGACTTTCCCGAGCAGTACTTC. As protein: CASSSDFPEQYF.

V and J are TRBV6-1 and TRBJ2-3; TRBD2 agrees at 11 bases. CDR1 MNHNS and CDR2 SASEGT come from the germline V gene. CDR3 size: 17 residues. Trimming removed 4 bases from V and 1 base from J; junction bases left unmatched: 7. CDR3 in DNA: TGTGCCAGCAGTGCCACTAGCGGGAGTGGGGGCACAGATACGCAGTATTTT. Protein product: CASSATSGSGGTDTQYF.

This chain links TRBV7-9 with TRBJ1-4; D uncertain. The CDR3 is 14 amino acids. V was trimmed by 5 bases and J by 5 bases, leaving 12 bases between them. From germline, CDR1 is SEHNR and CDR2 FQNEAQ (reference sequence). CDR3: CASSLTAGNEKLFF. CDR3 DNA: TGTGCCAGCAGCCTCACTGCGGGGAATGAAAAACTGTTTTTT.

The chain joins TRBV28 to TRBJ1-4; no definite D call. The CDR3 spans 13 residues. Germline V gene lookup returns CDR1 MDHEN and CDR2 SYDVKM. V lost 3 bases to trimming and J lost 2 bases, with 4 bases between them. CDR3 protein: CASSFSTNEKLFF. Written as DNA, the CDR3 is TGTGCCAGCAGTTTTTCTACTAATGAAAAACTGTTTTTT.

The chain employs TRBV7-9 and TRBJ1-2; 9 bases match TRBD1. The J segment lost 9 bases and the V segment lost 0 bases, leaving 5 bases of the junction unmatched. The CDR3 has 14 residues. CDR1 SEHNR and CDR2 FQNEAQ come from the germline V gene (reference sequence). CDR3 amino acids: CASSLAGQGFSYTF. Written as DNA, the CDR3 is TGTGCCAGCAGCTTAGCAGGACAGGGGTTTAGCTACACCTTC.

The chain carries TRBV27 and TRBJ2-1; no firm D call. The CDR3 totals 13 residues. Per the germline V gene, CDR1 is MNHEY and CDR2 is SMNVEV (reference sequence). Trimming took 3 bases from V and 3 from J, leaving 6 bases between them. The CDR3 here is CASSFGGYNEQFF. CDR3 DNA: TGTGCCAGCAGTTTCGGCGGCTACAATGAGCAGTTCTTC.

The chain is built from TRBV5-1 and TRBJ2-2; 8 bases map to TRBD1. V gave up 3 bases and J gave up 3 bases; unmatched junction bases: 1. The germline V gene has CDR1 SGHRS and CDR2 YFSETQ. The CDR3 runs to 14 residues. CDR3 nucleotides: TGCGCCAGCAGCTCACAGGGGGACACCGGGGAGCTGTTTTTT. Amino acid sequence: CASSSQGDTGELFF. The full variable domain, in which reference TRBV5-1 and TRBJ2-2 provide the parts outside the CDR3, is KAGVTQTPRYLIKTRGQQVTLSCSPISGHRSVSWYQQTPGQGLQFLFEYFSETQRNKGNFPGRFSGRQFSNSRSEMNVSTLELGDSALYLCASSSQGDTGELFFGEGSRLTVL.

The CDR3, as DNA: TGTGCCAGCAGCAGGGACAGGGGGCTTCCAAAAGGAGAAAAACTGTTTTTT. It codes for CASSRDRGLPKGEKLFF. The gene calls are TRBV7-9 and TRBJ1-4; 12 bases fit TRBD1. The CDR3 runs 17 residues. Germline assignment: CDR1 SEHNR and CDR2 FQNEAQ (reference sequence). J gave up 8 bases and V 5 bases, and 12 bases lay outside the gene matches.

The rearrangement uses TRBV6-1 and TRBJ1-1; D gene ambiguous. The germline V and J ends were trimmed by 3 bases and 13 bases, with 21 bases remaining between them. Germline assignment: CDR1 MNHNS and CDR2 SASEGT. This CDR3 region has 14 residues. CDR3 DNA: TGTGCCAGCAGTGACCCCCTCTTACCACGGAGTGGTTTCTTT. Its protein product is CASSDPLLPRSGFF.

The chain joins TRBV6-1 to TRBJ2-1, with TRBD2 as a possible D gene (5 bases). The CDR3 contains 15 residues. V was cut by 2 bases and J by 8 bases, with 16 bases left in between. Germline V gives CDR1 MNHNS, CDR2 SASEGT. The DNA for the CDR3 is TGTGCCAGCAGTGAAACCCGGGGAAGGTACGATGAGCAGTTCTTC. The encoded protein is CASSETRGRYDEQFF.

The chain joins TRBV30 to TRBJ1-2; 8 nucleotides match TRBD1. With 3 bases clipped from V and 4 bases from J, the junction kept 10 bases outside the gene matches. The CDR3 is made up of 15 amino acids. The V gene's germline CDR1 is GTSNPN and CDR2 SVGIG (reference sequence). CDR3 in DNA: TGTGCCTGGAGGGGACGGTACGGACAGGGCTATGGCTACACCTTC. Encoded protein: CAWRGRYGQGYGYTF.

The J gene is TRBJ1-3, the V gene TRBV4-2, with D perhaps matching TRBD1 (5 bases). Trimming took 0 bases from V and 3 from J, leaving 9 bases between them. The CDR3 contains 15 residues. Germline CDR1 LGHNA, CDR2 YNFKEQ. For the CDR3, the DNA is TGTGCCAGCAGCCAAGAAGGCAGGGTTGGAAACACCATATATTTT. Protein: CASSQEGRVGNTIYF.

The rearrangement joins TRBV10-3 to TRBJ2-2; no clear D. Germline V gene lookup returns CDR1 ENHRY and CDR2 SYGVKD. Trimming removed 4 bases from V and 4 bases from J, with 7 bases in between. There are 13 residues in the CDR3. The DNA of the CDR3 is TGTGCCATCAGTGCAGATTTCACCGGGGAGCTGTTTTTT. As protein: CAISADFTGELFF.

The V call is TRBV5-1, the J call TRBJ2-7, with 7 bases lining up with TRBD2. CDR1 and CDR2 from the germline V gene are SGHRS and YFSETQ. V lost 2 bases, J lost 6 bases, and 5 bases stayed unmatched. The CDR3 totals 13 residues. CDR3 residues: CASSLRAGTEQYF. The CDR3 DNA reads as TGCGCCAGCAGCTTAAGAGCGGGGACCGAGCAGTACTTC.

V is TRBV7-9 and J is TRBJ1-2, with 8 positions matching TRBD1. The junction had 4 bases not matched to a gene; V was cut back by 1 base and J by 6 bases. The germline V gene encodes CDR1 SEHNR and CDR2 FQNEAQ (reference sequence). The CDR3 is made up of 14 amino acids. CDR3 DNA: TGTGCCAGCAGCTTAGACAGGGGGAGAAATGGCTACACCTTC. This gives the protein CASSLDRGRNGYTF.

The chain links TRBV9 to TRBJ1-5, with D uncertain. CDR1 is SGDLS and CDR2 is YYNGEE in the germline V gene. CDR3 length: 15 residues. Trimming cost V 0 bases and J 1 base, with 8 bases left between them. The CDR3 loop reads CASSVAGTSNQPQHF. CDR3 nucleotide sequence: TGTGCCAGCAGCGTAGCAGGCACGAGCAATCAGCCCCAGCATTTT.

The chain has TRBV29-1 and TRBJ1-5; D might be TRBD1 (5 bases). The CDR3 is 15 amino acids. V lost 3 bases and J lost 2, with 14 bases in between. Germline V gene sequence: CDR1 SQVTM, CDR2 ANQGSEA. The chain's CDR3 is CSVEHQGFCNQPQHF. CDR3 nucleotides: TGCAGCGTTGAGCACCAGGGATTTTGCAATCAGCCCCAGCATTTT.

CDR3 nucleotide sequence: TGCGCCAGCAGCTTGGCGGGAGTGTCCACAGATACGCAGTATTTT. This gives the protein CASSLAGVSTDTQYF. The chain combines TRBV5-1 with TRBJ2-3, with D tentatively TRBD2 (6 bases). V lost 0 bases to trimming and J lost 2 bases, with 10 bases between them. Germline CDR1 SGHRS, CDR2 YFSETQ. The CDR3 sequence is 15 residues long.

CDR3: CASTRQGQGETQYF. In DNA, the CDR3 is TGTGCCAGCACCCGTCAGGGTCAGGGGGAGACCCAGTACTTC. V gene TRBV27 combines with J gene TRBJ2-5, with D perhaps matching TRBD1 (6 bases). V was trimmed by 7 bases and J by 5 bases, leaving 17 bases between them. Per the germline V gene, CDR1 is MNHEY and CDR2 is SMNVEV (reference sequence). This CDR3 spans 14 amino acids.

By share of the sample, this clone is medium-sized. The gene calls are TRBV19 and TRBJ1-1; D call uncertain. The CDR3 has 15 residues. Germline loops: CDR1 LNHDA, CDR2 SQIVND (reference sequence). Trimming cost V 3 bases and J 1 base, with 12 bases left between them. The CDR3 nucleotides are TGTGCCAGTAGTATGTGGGCAACACAGAACACTGAAGCTTTCTTT. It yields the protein CASSMWATQNTEAFF.

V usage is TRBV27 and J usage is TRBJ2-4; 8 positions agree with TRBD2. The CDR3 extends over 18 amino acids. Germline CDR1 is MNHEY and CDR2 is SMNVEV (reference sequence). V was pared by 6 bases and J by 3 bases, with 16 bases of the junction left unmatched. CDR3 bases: TGTGCCAGCAGCCCTTTCCCGGGAGGGGGTGAGGTCAAAAACATTCAGTACTTC. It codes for CASSPFPGGGEVKNIQYF.

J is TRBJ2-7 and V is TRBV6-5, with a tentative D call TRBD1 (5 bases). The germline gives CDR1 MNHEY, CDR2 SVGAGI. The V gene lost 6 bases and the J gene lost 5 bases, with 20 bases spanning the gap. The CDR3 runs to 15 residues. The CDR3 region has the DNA TGTGCCAGCAGGCCAGGAAGACAGATTACCGACGAGCAGTACTTC. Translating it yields CASRPGRQITDEQYF.